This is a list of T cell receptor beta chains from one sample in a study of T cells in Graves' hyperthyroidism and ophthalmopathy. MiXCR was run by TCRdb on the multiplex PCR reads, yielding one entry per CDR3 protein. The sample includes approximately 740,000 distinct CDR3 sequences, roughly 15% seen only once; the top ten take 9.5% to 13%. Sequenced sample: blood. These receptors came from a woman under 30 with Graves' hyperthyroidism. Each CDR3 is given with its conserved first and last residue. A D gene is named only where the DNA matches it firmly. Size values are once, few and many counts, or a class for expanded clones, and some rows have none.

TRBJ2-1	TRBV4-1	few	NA	CASSPTGRSQYNEQFF	TGCGCCAGCAGCCCCACGGGTCGTAGCCAGTACAATGAGCAGTTCTTC
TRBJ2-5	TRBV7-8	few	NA	CASSLGAGKGETQYF	TGTGCCAGCAGCCTAGGGGCGGGAAAGGGAGAGACCCAGTACTTC
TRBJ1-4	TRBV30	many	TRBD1	CAWSPDRGHTNEKLFF	TGTGCCTGGAGTCCGGACAGGGGGCACACTAATGAAAAACTGTTTTTT
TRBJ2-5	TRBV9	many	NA	CASSVGTQETQYF	TGTGCCAGCAGCGTAGGTACCCAAGAGACCCAGTACTTC
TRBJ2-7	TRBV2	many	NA	CASTERPYEQYF	TGTGCCAGCACTGAGAGACCCTACGAGCAGTACTTC
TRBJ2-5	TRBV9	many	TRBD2	CASGLAGGGGTQYF	TGTGCCAGCGGGCTAGCGGGAGGTGGTGGGACCCAGTACTTC
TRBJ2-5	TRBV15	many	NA	CATSRGMGGAGQQETQYF	TGTGCCACCAGCAGAGGGATGGGAGGAGCAGGGCAGCAGGAGACCCAGTACTTC
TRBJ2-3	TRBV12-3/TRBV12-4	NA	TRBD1	CASSSHSDRSAQYF	TGTGCCAGCAGTTCTCACTCGGACAGGTCGGCGCAGTATTTT
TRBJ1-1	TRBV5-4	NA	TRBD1	CASSLGGTGPATEAFF	TGTGCCAGCAGCTTGGGGGGGACAGGGCCGGCCACTGAAGCTTTCTTT
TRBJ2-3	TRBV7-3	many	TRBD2	CASSLIPLSVSGIGTDTQYF	TGTGCCAGCAGCTTAATTCCCCTTTCTGTTAGCGGGATTGGCACAGATACGCAGTATTTT
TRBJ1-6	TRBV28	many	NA	CASSLREFNSPLHF	TGTGCCAGCAGTTTAAGGGAATTCAATTCACCCCTCCACTTT
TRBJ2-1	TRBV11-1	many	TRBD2	CASSFGLAGEDEQFF	TGTGCCAGCAGCTTTGGACTAGCGGGAGAGGATGAGCAGTTCTTC
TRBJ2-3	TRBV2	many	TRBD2	CASRGTSGLTDTQYF	TGTGCCAGCAGAGGGACTAGCGGGCTCACAGATACGCAGTATTTT
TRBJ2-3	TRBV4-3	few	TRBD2	CASSQDRSGASTDTQYF	TGCGCCAGCAGCCAAGATCGTAGCGGGGCTAGCACAGATACGCAGTATTTT
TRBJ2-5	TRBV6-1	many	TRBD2	CASSGVLAIVETQYF	TGTGCCAGCAGTGGAGTACTAGCGATTGTGGAGACCCAGTACTTC
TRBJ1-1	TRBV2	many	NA	CASSERDARRAFF	TGTGCCAGCAGTGAAAGGGACGCACGACGGGCTTTCTTT
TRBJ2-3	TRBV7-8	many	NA	CASSLAGPWGGTDTQYF	TGTGCCAGCAGCTTAGCGGGGCCCTGGGGTGGCACAGATACGCAGTATTTT